The T cell receptor beta chain under discussion was sequenced for a study of blood T cell repertoires in COVID-19. Study as a whole: Whether acute or convalescent, the COVID-19 samples came from the United States, Italy and Spain. PBMCs, B-cell-depleted T cells, or T cells provided the cDNA or gDNA that made up the material.

Original handling: Amplification from reference gene primers served as the basis for estimated nucleated cell counts. Profiled with immunoSEQ multiplex PCR; TCRdb holds only in-frame clones, not every one. V and J calls and clone size are those listed in that table; D and trimming were worked out from the DNA. This repertoire shows fewer than 80,000 clones, roughly 90% found once; its top ten account for 2%. The CDR3 contains 15 residues. Germline CDR1 is MNHEY and CDR2 is SMNVEV (reference sequence). The junction had 4 bases not matched to a gene; V was cut back by 2 bases and J by 4 bases. This clone was recorded only once.

The rearrangement uses TRBV27 and TRBJ2-1; 8 bases line up with TRBD2. The receptor was isolated from a man aged 25-45 years with acute or convalescent COVID-19. Sequenced: peripheral blood. The CDR3 here is CASSLRGGLYNEQFF. The CDR3 DNA sequence: TGTGCCAGCAGTTTACGGGGGGGCTTGTACAATGAGCAGTTCTTC.